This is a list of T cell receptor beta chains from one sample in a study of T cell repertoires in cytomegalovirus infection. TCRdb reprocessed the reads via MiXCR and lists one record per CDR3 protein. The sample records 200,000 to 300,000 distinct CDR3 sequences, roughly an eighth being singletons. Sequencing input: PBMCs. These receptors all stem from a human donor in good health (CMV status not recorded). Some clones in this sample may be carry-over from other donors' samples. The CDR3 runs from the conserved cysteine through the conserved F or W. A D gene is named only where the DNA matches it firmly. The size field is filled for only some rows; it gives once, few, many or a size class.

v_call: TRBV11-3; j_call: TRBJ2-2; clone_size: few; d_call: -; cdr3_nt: TGTGCCAGCACTTATCCAGGGGCCCTGAACACCGGGGAGCTGTTTTTT; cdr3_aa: CASTYPGALNTGELFF
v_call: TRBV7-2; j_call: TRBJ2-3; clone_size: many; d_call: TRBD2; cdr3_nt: TGTGCCAGCAGCTTAGCCGCGGGAGAGGGAGATACGCAGTATTTT; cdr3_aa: CASSLAAGEGDTQYF
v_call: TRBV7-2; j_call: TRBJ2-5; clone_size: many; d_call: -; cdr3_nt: TGTGCCAGCAGCTTAGGGACCGCTGGGCCCCAAGAGACCCAGTACTTC; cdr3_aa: CASSLGTAGPQETQYF
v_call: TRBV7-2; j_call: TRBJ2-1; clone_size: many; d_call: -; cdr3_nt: TGTGCCAGCAGCTTAGGTGCGGGATTACAATCATTGGAGCAGTTCTTC; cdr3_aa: CASSLGAGLQSLEQFF
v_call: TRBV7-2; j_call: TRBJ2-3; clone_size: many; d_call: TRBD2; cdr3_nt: TGTGCCAGCACCCTAGCGGGGGGCGCGGGCACAGATACGCAGTATTTT; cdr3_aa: CASTLAGGAGTDTQYF
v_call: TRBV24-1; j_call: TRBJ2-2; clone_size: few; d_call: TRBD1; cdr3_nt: TGTGCCACCAGTGATCCCGGGACAGGGAGAACCGGGGAGCTGTTTTTT; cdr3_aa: CATSDPGTGRTGELFF
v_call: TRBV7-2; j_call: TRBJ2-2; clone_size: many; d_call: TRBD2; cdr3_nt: TGTGCCAGCAGCCCCCCGGGACTAGCAAATACCGGGGAGCTGTTTTTT; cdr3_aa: CASSPPGLANTGELFF
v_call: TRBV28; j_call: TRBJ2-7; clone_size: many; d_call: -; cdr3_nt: TGTGCCAGCAGCGAATCGGGACTCCCCTACGAGCAGTACTTC; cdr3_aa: CASSESGLPYEQYF
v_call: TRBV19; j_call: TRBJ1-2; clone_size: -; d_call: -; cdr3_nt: TGTGCCAGTAGTTCAACAGCTCCAGCTAACTATGGCTACACCTTC; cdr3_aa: CASSSTAPANYGYTF
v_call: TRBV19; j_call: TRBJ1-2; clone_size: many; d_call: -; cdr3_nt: TGTGCCAGTCTCAACAGCTATAACTATGGCTACACCTTC; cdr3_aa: CASLNSYNYGYTF
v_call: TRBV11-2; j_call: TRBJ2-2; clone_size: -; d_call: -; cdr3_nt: TGTGCCAGCAGCTTGTTAATGGAGGCCGGGGAGCTGTTTTTT; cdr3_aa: CASSLLMEAGELFF
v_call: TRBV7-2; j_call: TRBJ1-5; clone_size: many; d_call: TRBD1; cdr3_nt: TGTGCCAGCACCTTAGGACAGGGATCTCAGCCCCAGCATTTT; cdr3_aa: CASTLGQGSQPQHF
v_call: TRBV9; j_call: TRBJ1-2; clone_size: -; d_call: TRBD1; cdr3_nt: TGTGCCAGCAGTGACAGGGATCACTATGGCTACACCTTC; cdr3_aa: CASSDRDHYGYTF
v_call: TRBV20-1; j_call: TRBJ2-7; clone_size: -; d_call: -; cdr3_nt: TGCAGTGCTAGAGTTGGGGGGTACGAGCAGTACTTC; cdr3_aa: CSARVGGYEQYF
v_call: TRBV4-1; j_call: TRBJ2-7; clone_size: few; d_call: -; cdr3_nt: TGCGCCAGCGGATGGGAGCCAAGCCTGTCCTACGAGCAGTACTTC; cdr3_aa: CASGWEPSLSYEQYF
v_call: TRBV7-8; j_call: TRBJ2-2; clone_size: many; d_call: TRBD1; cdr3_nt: TGTGCCAGCAGCGCCAAACCAGGGGGTAGCGACACCGGGGAGCTGTTTTTT; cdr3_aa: CASSAKPGGSDTGELFF
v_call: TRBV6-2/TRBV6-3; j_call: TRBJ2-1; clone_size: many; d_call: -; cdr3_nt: TGTGCCAGCACCTCCCTGGCGGGTAGATACAATGAGCAGTTCTTC; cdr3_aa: CASTSLAGRYNEQFF
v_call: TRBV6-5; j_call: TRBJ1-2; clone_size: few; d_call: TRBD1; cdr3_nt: TGTGCCAGCAGGAAGACAGGGGGCCCGTATGGCTACACCTTC; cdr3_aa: CASRKTGGPYGYTF
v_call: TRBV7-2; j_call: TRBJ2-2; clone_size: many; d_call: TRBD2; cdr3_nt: TGTGCCAGCAGCTCGCCGACTAGCGGGAGGGTTATCGGGGAGCTGTTTTTT; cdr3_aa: CASSSPTSGRVIGELFF
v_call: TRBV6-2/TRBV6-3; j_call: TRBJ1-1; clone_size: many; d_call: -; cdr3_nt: TGTGCCAGCAGTTACGAGAGGGACACTGAAGCTTTCTTT; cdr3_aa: CASSYERDTEAFF
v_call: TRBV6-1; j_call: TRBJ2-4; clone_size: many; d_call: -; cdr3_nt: TGTGCCAGCAGTCTGGTCGCGGGAGCCAAAAACATTCAGTACTTC; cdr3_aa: CASSLVAGAKNIQYF
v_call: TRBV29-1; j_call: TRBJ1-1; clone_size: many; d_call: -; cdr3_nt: TGCAGCGGAGGGTCGAACACTGAAGCTTTCTTT; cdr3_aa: CSGGSNTEAFF
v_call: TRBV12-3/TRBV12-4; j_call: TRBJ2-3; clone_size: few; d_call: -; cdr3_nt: TGTGCCAGCAGTTTACCCCGCGGCACAGATACGCAGTATTTT; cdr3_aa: CASSLPRGTDTQYF
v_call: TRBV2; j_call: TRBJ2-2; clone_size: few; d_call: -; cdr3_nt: TGTGCCAGCATCCAACCCGCGGGGAGGACCGGGGAGCTGTTTTTT; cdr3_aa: CASIQPAGRTGELFF
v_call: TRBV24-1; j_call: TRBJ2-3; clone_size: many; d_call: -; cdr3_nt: TGTGCCACCAGCGGATGGACCTCGGAAGATACGCAGTATTTT; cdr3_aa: CATSGWTSEDTQYF
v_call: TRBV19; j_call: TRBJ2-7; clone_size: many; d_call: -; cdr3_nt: TGTGCCAGTAGTTCCAGAGCCCGTAACTACGAGCAGTACTTC; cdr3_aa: CASSSRARNYEQYF
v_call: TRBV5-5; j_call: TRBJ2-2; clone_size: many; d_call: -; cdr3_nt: TGTGCCAGCAGCGTCGACGGTCTCCCCGGGGAGCTGTTTTTT; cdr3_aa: CASSVDGLPGELFF
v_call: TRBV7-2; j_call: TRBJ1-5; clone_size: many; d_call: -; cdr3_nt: TGTGCCAGCAGTATTTCAAGAACCGGTCAGCCCCAGCATTTT; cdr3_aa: CASSISRTGQPQHF
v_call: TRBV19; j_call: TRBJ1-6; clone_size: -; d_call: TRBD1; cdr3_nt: TGTGCCAGTAGTATAGGGACAGGGTCCGGCTCCTATAATTCACCCCTCCACTTT; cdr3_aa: CASSIGTGSGSYNSPLHF
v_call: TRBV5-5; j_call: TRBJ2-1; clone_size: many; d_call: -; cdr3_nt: TGTGCCAGCAGCTTGGCCTCCCAGAGGAATGAGCAGTTCTTC; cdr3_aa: CASSLASQRNEQFF
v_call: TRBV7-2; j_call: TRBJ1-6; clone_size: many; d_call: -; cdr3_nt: TGTGCCAGCAGCTTAGTCCAGGTCAATTCACCCCTCCACTTT; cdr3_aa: CASSLVQVNSPLHF
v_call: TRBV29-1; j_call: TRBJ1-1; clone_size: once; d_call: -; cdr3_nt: TGCAGCGTTGAGACGGGTTTGAACACTGAAGCTTTCTTT; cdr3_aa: CSVETGLNTEAFF
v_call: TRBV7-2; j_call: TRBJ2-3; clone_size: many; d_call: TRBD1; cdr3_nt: TGTGCCAGCAGCTTATTTGGGACAGGGACAGATACGCAGTATTTT; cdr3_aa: CASSLFGTGTDTQYF
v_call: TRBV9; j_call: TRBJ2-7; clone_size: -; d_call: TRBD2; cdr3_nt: TGTGCCAGCAGCCCAGAAGCGGGAGGGCTACCCTACGAGCAGTACTTC; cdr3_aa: CASSPEAGGLPYEQYF
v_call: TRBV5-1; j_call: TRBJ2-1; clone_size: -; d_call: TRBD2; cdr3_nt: TGCGCCAGCAGCTTGGCACACGGGGGGGATCACAATGAGCAGTTCTTC; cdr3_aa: CASSLAHGGDHNEQFF
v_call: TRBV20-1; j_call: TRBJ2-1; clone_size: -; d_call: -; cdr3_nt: TGCAGTGCTAGAGTGGAGGGGGCGAATGAGCAGTTCTTC; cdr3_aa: CSARVEGANEQFF
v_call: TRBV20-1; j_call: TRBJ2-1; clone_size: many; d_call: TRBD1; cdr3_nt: TGCAGTGCTCTGGGACAGGGGTACAATGAGCAGTTCTTC; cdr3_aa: CSALGQGYNEQFF
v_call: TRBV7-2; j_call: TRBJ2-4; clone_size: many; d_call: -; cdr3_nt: TGTGCCAGCAGCTTAGCACGACTGGAGAACATTCAGTACTTC; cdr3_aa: CASSLARLENIQYF
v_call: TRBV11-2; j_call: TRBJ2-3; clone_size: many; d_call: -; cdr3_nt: TGTGCCAGCAGCCGCGTACGGGCCAAGACAGATACGCAGTATTTT; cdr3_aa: CASSRVRAKTDTQYF
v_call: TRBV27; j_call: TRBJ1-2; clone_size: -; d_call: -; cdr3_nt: TGTGCCAGCAGTTCGTCCCTCGCGTTTTGGTATGGCTACACCTTC; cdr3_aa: CASSSSLAFWYGYTF
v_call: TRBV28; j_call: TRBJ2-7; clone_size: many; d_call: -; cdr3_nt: TGTGCCAGCAGTTTAGAGGTTATAACCGACGAGCAGTACTTC; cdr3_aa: CASSLEVITDEQYF
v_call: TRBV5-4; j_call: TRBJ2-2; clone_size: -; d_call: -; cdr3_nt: TGTGCCAGCAGCTTGGAGACGGGGAACACCGGGGAGCTGTTTTTT; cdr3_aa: CASSLETGNTGELFF
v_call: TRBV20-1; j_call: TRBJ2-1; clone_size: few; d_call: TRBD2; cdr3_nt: TGCAGTGCTGGCAGGGGTGGACTAGCGGGAGATGGGGAGCAGTTCTTC; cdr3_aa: CSAGRGGLAGDGEQFF
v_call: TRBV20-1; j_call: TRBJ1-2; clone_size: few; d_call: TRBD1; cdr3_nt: TGCAGTGCCAGGACAGGGACAAGCGGCTACACCTTC; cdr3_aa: CSARTGTSGYTF
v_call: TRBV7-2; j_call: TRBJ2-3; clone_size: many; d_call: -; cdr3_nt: TGTGCCAGCAGCTTCTCGTTGCGCACAGATACGCAGTATTTT; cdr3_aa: CASSFSLRTDTQYF
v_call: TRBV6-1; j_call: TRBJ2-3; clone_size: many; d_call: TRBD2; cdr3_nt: TGTGCCAGCAGCCAAGGACTAGCGGGAGACACAGATACGCAGTATTTT; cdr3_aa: CASSQGLAGDTDTQYF
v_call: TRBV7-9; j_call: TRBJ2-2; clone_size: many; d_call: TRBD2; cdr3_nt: TGTGCCAGCAGCTCTAGCGGAACCGGGGAGCTGTTTTTT; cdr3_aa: CASSSSGTGELFF